This is a list of T cell receptor beta chains from one sample in a study of beta chain features in type 1 diabetes. Repertoires were generated with immunoSEQ multiplex PCR, while TCRdb's copy carries only in-frame clones and drops some. The sample lists about 900,000 clones; about a sixth were seen once. The sample consisted of naive CD4+ T cells from blood. These receptors originate from a woman aged 18-29 years in good health. The CDR3 runs from the conserved cysteine through the conserved F or W. The D gene is left open where the match is weak. Clone size appears in some rows only: once, few, many, or a class for an expanded clone.

>TRBJ1-4|.|few|TRBV18
CASSPAGAGLGEKLFF
TGTGCCAGCTCACCGGCAGGTGCTGGGCTGGGGGAAAAACTGTTTTTT
>TRBJ1-5|.|few|TRBV6-6
CASSYPSNQPQHF
TGTGCCAGCAGTTACCCCAGCAATCAGCCCCAGCATTTT
>TRBJ1-2|.|few|TRBV28
CASSWAAGGYTF
TGTGCCAGCAGTTGGGCGGCGGGTGGCTACACCTTC
>TRBJ1-5|.|.|TRBV6-6
CASSYFPGWPQHF
TGTGCCAGCAGTTACTTTCCAGGGTGGCCCCAGCATTTT
>TRBJ2-2|.|few|TRBV6-6
CAGRPPAGGELFF
TGTGCCGGCCGGCCCCCGGCTGGCGGGGAGCTGTTTTTT
>TRBJ2-1|.|few|TRBV5-1
CASSLVINNEQFF
TGCGCCAGCAGCTTGGTTATCAACAATGAGCAGTTCTTC
>TRBJ1-2|.|few|TRBV5-6
CASSLYQPSPPAGTGYTF
TGTGCCAGCAGCTTATATCAACCAAGCCCACCTGCAGGTACGGGCTACACCTTC
>TRBJ2-7|TRBD2|.|TRBV11-2
CASSRELAGASYEQYF
TGTGCCAGCAGCCGGGAACTAGCGGGAGCCTCCTACGAGCAGTACTTC
>TRBJ1-1|.|.|TRBV2
CASRARQTMNTEAFF
TGTGCCAGCAGGGCTAGACAGACTATGAACACTGAAGCTTTCTTT
>TRBJ2-3|TRBD2|few|TRBV19
CASRFRTSGTDTQYF
TGTGCCAGTCGTTTCAGGACTAGCGGCACAGATACGCAGTATTTT
>TRBJ2-3|.|.|TRBV2
CASSLGEVDTQYF
TGTGCCAGCAGTCTAGGGGAGGTAGATACGCAGTATTTT
>TRBJ2-3|TRBD1|few|TRBV9
CASSAKTGGISTDTQYF
TGTGCCAGCAGCGCAAAAACAGGGGGAATATCCACAGATACGCAGTATTTT
>TRBJ2-5|TRBD2|.|TRBV27
CASRPSGRETQYF
TGTGCCAGCAGACCTAGCGGGAGAGAGACCCAGTACTTC
>TRBJ1-1|TRBD1|few|TRBV19
CASRLGTVNTEAFF
TGTGCCAGTAGACTTGGGACAGTAAACACTGAAGCTTTCTTT
>TRBJ2-1|TRBD2|.|TRBV6-5
CASKAGGGQEQFF
TGTGCCAGCAAAGCGGGAGGGGGTCAAGAGCAGTTCTTC
>TRBJ2-7|TRBD1|.|TRBV6-6
CASSYGDRGYEQYF
TGTGCCAGCAGTTACGGGGACAGGGGATACGAGCAGTACTTC
>TRBJ1-1|.|.|TRBV5-1
CASSLVVTSEAFF
TGCGCCAGCAGCTTGGTCGTGACGTCTGAAGCTTTCTTT
>TRBJ2-1|TRBD2|.|TRBV19
CASSRTGLAGVNEQFF
TGTGCCAGTAGTAGGACGGGACTAGCGGGTGTGAATGAGCAGTTCTTC
>TRBJ1-1|.|few|TRBV7-2
CASSSPRGTEAFF
TGTGCCAGCAGCTCCCCTCGGGGGACTGAAGCTTTCTTT
>TRBJ2-2|TRBD2|few|TRBV7-9
CASSRSSGTNTGELFF
TGTGCCAGCAGCCGTAGTAGCGGGACAAACACCGGGGAGCTGTTTTTT
>TRBJ1-3|.|.|TRBV19
CGSRRTTGNTIYF
TGTGGGTCGCGCCGCACTACTGGAAACACCATATATTTT
>TRBJ2-3|.|.|TRBV2
CASGEELYTQYF
TGTGCCAGCGGGGAGGAGTTGTATACGCAGTATTTT
>TRBJ1-1|.|few|TRBV7-2
CASSLAPAYTEAFF
TGTGCCAGCAGCTTAGCGCCAGCCTACACTGAAGCTTTCTTT
>TRBJ2-6|.|few|TRBV28
CASRLGSGANVLTF
TGTGCCAGCAGGCTGGGGTCTGGGGCCAACGTCCTGACTTTC
>TRBJ2-5|TRBD2|.|TRBV10-2
CASRDRGGLDLRGQYF
TGCGCCAGCAGGGACCGGGGGGGACTAGATCTACGCGGGCAGTACTTC
>TRBJ2-5|TRBD1|.|TRBV28
CASRLSGGETQYF
TGTGCCAGCCGATTATCAGGGGGAGAGACCCAGTACTTC
>TRBJ2-1|.|.|TRBV18
CASSPRTAALSSYNEQFF
TGTGCCAGCTCACCACGCACAGCGGCCCTTAGCTCCTACAATGAGCAGTTCTTC
>TRBJ1-4|.|.|TRBV28
CASRHNEKLFF
TGTGCCAGCAGACATAATGAAAAACTGTTTTTT
>TRBJ2-7|.|few|TRBV19
CASSTMTGYYEQYF
TGTGCCAGTAGCACAATGACAGGCTACTACGAGCAGTACTTC
>TRBJ2-7|TRBD1|.|TRBV5-6
CASSLVQDRAYVF
TGTGCCAGCAGCTTGGTTCAAGACAGGGCTTATGTCTTC
>TRBJ2-3|TRBD2|.|TRBV7-2
CASSYTSGTRGDTQYF
TGTGCCAGCAGCTATACTTCCGGGACTAGAGGTGATACGCAGTATTTT
>TRBJ2-7|.|.|TRBV18
CASSPSDSPGPYF
TGTGCCAGCTCACCATCGGACAGCCCAGGCCCGTACTTC
>TRBJ2-7|TRBD2|once|TRBV28
CASRPRGLAGGEQYF
TGTGCCAGCAGGCCTCGCGGACTAGCGGGAGGCGAGCAGTACTTC
>TRBJ2-7|.|.|TRBV29-1
CSVQRQRTPWVYEQYF
TGCAGCGTCCAAAGACAGCGAACTCCTTGGGTCTACGAGCAGTACTTC
>TRBJ2-5|TRBD2|.|TRBV14
CASSQRPGLADQETQYF
TGTGCCAGCAGCCAAAGACCGGGACTAGCGGACCAAGAGACCCAGTACTTC
>TRBJ2-1|TRBD1|few|TRBV7-2
CASSRGLYNEQFF
TGTGCCAGCAGCAGGGGGCTCTACAATGAGCAGTTCTTC
>TRBJ1-1|.|.|TRBV28
CASRRTDSEAFF
TGTGCCAGCAGGAGGACGGATAGTGAAGCTTTCTTT
>TRBJ2-3|TRBD2|few|TRBV5-1
CASSLRRGTSTDTQYF
TGCGCCAGCAGCTTGAGGCGGGGGACTAGCACAGATACGCAGTATTTT
>TRBJ2-7|.|.|TRBV28
CASSLGPALSYEQYF
TGTGCCAGCAGTTTGGGGCCGGCCCTCTCCTACGAGCAGTACTTC
>TRBJ2-3|.|few|TRBV7-3
CASSLRGDTDTQYF
TGTGCCAGCAGCTTAAGAGGAGACACAGATACGCAGTATTTT
>TRBJ2-7|TRBD1|.|TRBV27
CASSRQTGRSSYEQYF
TGTGCCAGCAGTCGCCAGACAGGGCGAAGCTCCTACGAGCAGTACTTC
>TRBJ2-7|TRBD2|.|TRBV6-5
CASSYSGLAGFYEQYF
TGTGCCAGCAGTTATTCTGGACTAGCGGGTTTCTACGAGCAGTACTTC
>TRBJ2-6|.|.|TRBV28
CASRSSGSGANVLTF
TGTGCCAGCCGCTCTTCCGGGTCTGGGGCCAACGTCCTGACTTTC
>TRBJ1-1|.|few|TRBV14
CASSRTVADTEAFF
TGTGCCAGCAGCCGGACAGTGGCGGACACTGAAGCTTTCTTT
>TRBJ1-1|.|few|TRBV4-3
CASSLQQDTEAFF
TGCGCCAGCAGCCTTCAGCAGGACACTGAAGCTTTCTTT
>TRBJ2-1|TRBD2|.|TRBV5-1
CASSLAGGLGEQFF
TGCGCCAGCAGCTTGGCGGGAGGGTTGGGTGAGCAGTTCTTC
>TRBJ1-1|.|.|TRBV7-9
CASSLEGFTTEAFF
TGTGCCAGCAGCTTGGAGGGTTTTACAACTGAAGCTTTCTTT
>TRBJ1-3|.|few|TRBV9
CASSVGGTSTAGNTIYF
TGTGCCAGCAGCGTAGGGGGAACATCAACCGCTGGAAACACCATATATTTT